This T cell receptor (beta chain) was identified during a study of long-term antiretroviral therapy in people with HIV. Germline V CDR1 and CDR2: MDHEN, SYDVKM. This CDR3 is built from 12 residues. V was shortened by 3 bases and J by 9 bases, with 9 bases between the two germline ends. At survey level, the immunoSEQ assay was run in its v3.0 version. Generated by immunoSEQ multiplex PCR, the TCRdb table keeps only in-frame clones and is missing some. The sample holds 28,000 or so clones, about 94% seen once. This sequence was found in a middle-aged man with HIV. The sample was unsorted PBMCs, taken 6.2 years after starting antiretroviral therapy. The chain employs TRBV28 and TRBJ2-1; tentatively, D is TRBD1 (5 bases). The DNA of the CDR3 is TGTGCCAGCAGTTTTGACAGTCTTGAGCAGTTCTTC. It translates to CASSFDSLEQFF.